The 18 T cell receptor beta chains given below trace back to one sample, sequenced in a study of blood T cell repertoires in COVID-19. Profiling relied on immunoSEQ multiplex PCR, and the TCRdb table lists in-frame clones only, not all of them. The profile shows about 230,000 clones, about 85% of them singletons. Sequencing was carried out using peripheral blood. These receptors all come from an elderly woman with active or convalescent COVID-19.

The J gene is TRBJ2-2, the V gene TRBV6-6, with D possibly matching TRBD2 (5 bases). The CDR3 is made up of 16 amino acids. The V gene's germline CDR1 is MNHNY and CDR2 SVGAGI (reference sequence). With 2 bases removed from V and 6 bases from J, the gap between germline ends came to 16 bases. Here the CDR3 DNA reads TGTGCCAGCAGTTACCGGTACGGGGTCGGCGCCGGGGAGCTGTTTTTT. Protein product: CASSYRYGVGAGELFF.

This sequence joins TRBV4-1 and TRBJ1-5; 8 nucleotides match TRBD1. CDR1 MGHRA and CDR2 YSYEKL come from the germline V gene. The CDR3 loop spans 15 amino acids. The junction had 4 bases not matched to a gene; V was cut back by 0 bases and J by 6 bases. The CDR3 DNA reads TGCGCCAGCAGCCAAGATCCAGGGGGCGGTCAGCCCCAGCATTTT. The encoded protein is CASSQDPGGGQPQHF.

This clone has a handful of counts. This chain links TRBV5-1 with TRBJ1-5, with D perhaps TRBD1 (5 bases). Trimming removed 4 bases at V and 3 bases at J, with 11 bases between. Looked up from germline, CDR1 is SGHRS and CDR2 is YFSETQ. The CDR3 runs 14 residues. The CDR3 spells CASSPTGPNQPQHF. CDR3 nucleotide sequence: TGCGCCAGCAGCCCCACAGGCCCCAATCAGCCCCAGCATTTT.

The gene calls are TRBV19 and TRBJ1-1; 8 nucleotides match TRBD1. The CDR3 sequence is 15 residues long. CDR1 and CDR2 (germline): LNHDA, SQIVND (reference sequence). The ends lost 3 bases at V and 1 base at J; junction bases unmatched: 4. The CDR3, as DNA: TGTGCCAGTAGTATCAGGGACAGGCAGAACACTGAAGCTTTCTTT. It specifies CASSIRDRQNTEAFF. The complete variable domain, with remaining parts taken from reference TRBV19 and TRBJ1-1, reads DGGITQSPKYLFRKEGQNVTLSCEQNLNHDAMYWYRQDPGQGLRLIYYSQIVNDFQKGDIAEGYSVSREKKESFPLTVTSAQKNPTAFYLCASSIRDRQNTEAFFGQGTRLTVV.

The CDR3 is CASSPPGGNSPLHF. CDR3 nucleotide sequence: TGTGCCAGCAGCCCCCCAGGGGGGAATTCACCCCTCCACTTT. The chain is built from TRBV5-5 and TRBJ1-6, with 7 bases fitting TRBD1. This CDR3 is built from 14 residues. V shed 4 bases and J 7 bases; nucleotides not matched to a gene: 5. Germline CDR1 SGHKS, CDR2 YYEKEE (reference sequence).

V and J are TRBV5-1 and TRBJ2-2; TRBD2 is a possible D gene (6 bases). The germline CDR1 and CDR2 sequences are SGHRS and YFSETQ. The germline V and J ends were trimmed by 4 bases and 3 bases, with 10 bases remaining between them. CDR3 length equals 14 residues. The CDR3 protein is CASSRPGDTGELFF. The CDR3 DNA reads TGCGCCAGCAGCCGACCGGGGGACACCGGGGAGCTGTTTTTT.

The rearrangement uses TRBV13 and TRBJ2-4; D possibly corresponds to TRBD2 (5 bases). The V end lost 3 bases, the J end lost 10 bases, and 19 bases lay between the germline ends. This CDR3 comprises 15 residues. In germline, CDR1 is PRHDT, CDR2 FYEKMQ (reference sequence). CDR3 DNA: TGTGCCAGCAGCTTTCGTGGGCTCCCCCGGGAAATTCAGTACTTC. Protein: CASSFRGLPREIQYF. Supplemented by reference TRBV13 and TRBJ2-4, the full variable domain reads AAGVIQSPRHLIKEKRETATLKCYPIPRHDTVYWYQQGPGQDPQFLISFYEKMQSDKGSIPDRFSAQQFSDYHSELNMSSLELGDSALYFCASSFRGLPREIQYFGAGTRLSVL.

This chain connects TRBV2 to TRBJ1-2, with TRBD1 matching 10 bases. This CDR3 has 15 residues. V shed 6 bases, J shed 5 bases, and the junction held 9 bases outside the gene matches. The germline CDR1 and CDR2 sequences are SNHLY and FYNNEI. This CDR3 is CASREDRGSYYGYTF. For the CDR3, the DNA is TGTGCCAGCAGGGAGGACAGGGGGTCATATTATGGCTACACCTTC.

This chain links TRBV12-3 or TRBV12-4 with TRBJ1-3; 9 nucleotides match TRBD1. The CDR3 covers 13 residues. After removal of 10 bases from V and 4 bases from J, the junction contained 5 bases not matched to a gene. The CDR3 is CATLDRGGNTIYF. The CDR3 DNA sequence: TGTGCCACCCTGGACAGGGGAGGAAACACCATATATTTT.

The chain combines TRBV6-1 with TRBJ2-7; TRBD1 matches 9 bases. V was clipped by 2 bases and J by 4 bases; unmatched bases: 6. The CDR3 loop spans 15 amino acids. Germline CDR1 reads MNHNS; CDR2 reads SASEGT. The CDR3 DNA reads TGTGCCAGCAGTGAAAGGGGGACAGGGACGTACGAGCAGTACTTC. Amino acid sequence: CASSERGTGTYEQYF.

The V call is TRBV2, the J call TRBJ2-5, with 8 bases identical to TRBD2. The CDR3 is 15 residues long. Trimming at V came to 2 bases and at J to 4 bases, leaving 6 bases not matched to a gene. Germline CDR1 SNHLY, CDR2 FYNNEI. The CDR3 protein is CASSEIAGLGETQYF. The CDR3, as DNA: TGTGCCAGCAGTGAAATAGCGGGATTGGGAGAGACCCAGTACTTC.

This chain links TRBV9 with TRBJ2-1; D is undetermined. CDR3 length: 12 residues. Germline CDR1 is SGDLS and CDR2 is YYNGEE. V was pared by 0 bases and J by 7 bases, with 5 bases between. For the CDR3, the DNA is TGTGCCAGCAGCGTAGGGGCGAATGAGCAGTTCTTC. The encoded protein is CASSVGANEQFF.

The V gene is TRBV7-2, the J gene TRBJ2-2; 7 bases are shared with TRBD1. Germline lookup yields CDR1 SGHTA and CDR2 FQGNSA. The CDR3 length is 16 residues. V lost 3 bases to trimming and J lost 2 bases; unmatched junction nucleotides: 6. The CDR3 sequence: CASSLTGTYNTGELFF. The CDR3 nucleotides are TGTGCCAGCAGCTTGACAGGGACCTATAACACCGGGGAGCTGTTTTTT.

The chain carries TRBV19 and TRBJ2-7, with TRBD2 matching 11 bases. The J segment lost 9 bases and the V segment lost 3 bases, leaving 10 bases of the junction unmatched. Germline CDR1 LNHDA, CDR2 SQIVND (reference sequence). CDR3 length: 15 amino acids. The CDR3 spells CASSMGQLAGESQYF. Here the CDR3 DNA reads TGTGCCAGTAGTATGGGTCAACTAGCGGGGGAGTCGCAGTACTTC.

The V gene is TRBV27, the J gene TRBJ2-7; a possible D gene is TRBD2 (6 bases). The ends were cut back, 2 bases at V and 5 bases at J, with 10 bases in the middle. The CDR3 has 13 residues. The germline gives CDR1 MNHEY, CDR2 SMNVEV (reference sequence). The CDR3 protein is CASSLRGGHEQYF. The CDR3 coding sequence is TGTGCCAGCAGTTTAAGGGGAGGCCACGAGCAGTACTTC.

This chain joins TRBV28 and TRBJ2-1; 9 bases are a match to TRBD2. Losses at the gene ends were 7 bases for V and 2 bases for J; bases not matched to a gene: 15. CDR1 is MDHEN, CDR2 SYDVKM, per germline. The CDR3 spans 18 residues. CDR3 sequence reads: CASTPSRAGGPPYNEQFF. The CDR3 coding sequence is TGTGCCAGCACCCCCTCTAGGGCGGGGGGGCCCCCCTACAATGAGCAGTTCTTC.

The chain has TRBV7-2 and TRBJ2-1, with 10 bases fitting TRBD2. The CDR3 consists of 15 residues. CDR1 SGHTA and CDR2 FQGNSA come from the germline V gene. After removal of 7 bases from V and 8 bases from J, the junction contained 11 bases not matched to a gene. CDR3 sequence: CASTLTSGTLDEQFF. CDR3 coding DNA: TGTGCCAGCACCCTAACTAGCGGGACCCTCGATGAGCAGTTCTTC.

J is TRBJ2-7 and V is TRBV9; 7 positions agree with TRBD1. Per germline, CDR1 SGDLS and CDR2 YYNGEE. J lost 0 bases, V lost 3 bases, and 6 bases had no gene match. The CDR3 has 15 residues. For the CDR3, the DNA is TGTGCCAGCAGCGCCACGGACAGGAGCTCCTACGAGCAGTACTTC. This gives the protein CASSATDRSSYEQYF. The full variable domain, rest sourced from reference TRBV9 and TRBJ2-7, is DSGVTQTPKHLITATGQRVTLRCSPRSGDLSVYWYQQSLDQGLQFLIQYYNGEERAKGNILERFSAQQFPDLHSELNLSSLELGDSALYFCASSATDRSSYEQYFGPGTRLTVT.